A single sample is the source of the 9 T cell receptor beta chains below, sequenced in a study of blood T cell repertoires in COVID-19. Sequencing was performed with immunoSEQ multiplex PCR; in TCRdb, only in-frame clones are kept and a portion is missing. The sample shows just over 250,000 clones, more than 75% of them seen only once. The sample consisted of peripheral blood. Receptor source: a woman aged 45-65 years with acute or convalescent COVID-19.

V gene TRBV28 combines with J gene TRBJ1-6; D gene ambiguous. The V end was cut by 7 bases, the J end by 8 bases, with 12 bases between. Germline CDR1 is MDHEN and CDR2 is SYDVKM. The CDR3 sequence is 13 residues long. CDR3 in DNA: TGTGCCAGCACGAGGGATGGGGATTCACCCCTCCACTTT. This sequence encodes CASTRDGDSPLHF.

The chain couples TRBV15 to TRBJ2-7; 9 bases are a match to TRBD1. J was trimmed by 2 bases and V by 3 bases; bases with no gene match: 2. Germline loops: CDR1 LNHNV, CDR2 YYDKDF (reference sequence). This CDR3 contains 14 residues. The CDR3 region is CATSRDRGTYEQYF. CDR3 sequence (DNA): TGTGCCACCAGCAGGGACAGGGGAACCTACGAGCAGTACTTC.

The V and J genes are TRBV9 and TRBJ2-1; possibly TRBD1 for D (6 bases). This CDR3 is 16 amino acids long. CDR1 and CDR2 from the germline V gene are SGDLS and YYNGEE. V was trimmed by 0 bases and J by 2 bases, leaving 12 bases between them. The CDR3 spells CASSVGGGQTYNEQFF. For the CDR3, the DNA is TGTGCCAGCAGCGTAGGTGGGGGACAAACCTACAATGAGCAGTTCTTC.

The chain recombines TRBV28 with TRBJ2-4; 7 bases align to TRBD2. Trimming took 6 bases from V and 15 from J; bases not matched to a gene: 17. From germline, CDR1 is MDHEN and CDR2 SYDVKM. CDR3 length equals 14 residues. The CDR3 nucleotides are TGTGCCAGCAGCATAGCGGGCTATACAGGCGTGGCGTACTTC. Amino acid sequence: CASSIAGYTGVAYF.

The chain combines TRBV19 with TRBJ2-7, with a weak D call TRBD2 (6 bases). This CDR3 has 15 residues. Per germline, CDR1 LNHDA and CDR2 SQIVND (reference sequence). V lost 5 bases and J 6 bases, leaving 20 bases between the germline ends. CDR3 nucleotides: TGTGCCAGTAGTCCAGGGACTCTCGCCCGCTCCGAGCAGTACTTC. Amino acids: CASSPGTLARSEQYF.

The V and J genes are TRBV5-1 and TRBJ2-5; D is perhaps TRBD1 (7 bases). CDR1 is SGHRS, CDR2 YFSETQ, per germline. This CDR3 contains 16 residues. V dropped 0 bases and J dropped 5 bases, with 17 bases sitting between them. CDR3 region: CASSLGAVAGGETQYF. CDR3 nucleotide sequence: TGCGCCAGCAGCTTGGGTGCCGTGGCAGGGGGGGAGACCCAGTACTTC.

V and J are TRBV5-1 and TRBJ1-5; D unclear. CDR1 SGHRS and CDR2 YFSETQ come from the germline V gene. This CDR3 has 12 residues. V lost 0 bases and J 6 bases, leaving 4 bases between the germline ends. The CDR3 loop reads CASSLDGQPQHF. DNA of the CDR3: TGCGCCAGCAGCTTGGACGGTCAGCCCCAGCATTTT.

DNA for the CDR3: TGTGCCACCAGCAGAGATACCGGGATGTTCCAAGAGACCCAGTACTTC. Protein sequence: CATSRDTGMFQETQYF. J is TRBJ2-5 and V is TRBV15; D might be TRBD2 (5 bases). The V end was cut by 0 bases, the J end by 1 base, with 12 bases between. There are 16 residues in the CDR3. CDR1 is LNHNV and CDR2 is YYDKDF in the germline V gene (reference sequence). Filled out from reference TRBV15 and TRBJ2-5, the complete variable domain reads DAMVIQNPRYQVTQFGKPVTLSCSQTLNHNVMYWYQQKSSQAPKLLFHYYDKDFNNEADTPDNFQSRRPNTSFCFLDIRSPGLGDTAMYLCATSRDTGMFQETQYFGPGTRLLVL.

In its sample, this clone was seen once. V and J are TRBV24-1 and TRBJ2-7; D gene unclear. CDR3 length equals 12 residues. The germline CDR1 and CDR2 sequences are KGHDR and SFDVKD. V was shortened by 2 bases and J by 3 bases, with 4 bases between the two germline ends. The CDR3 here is CATSDSYYEQYF. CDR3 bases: TGTGCCACCAGTGATTCCTACTACGAGCAGTACTTC.